Sequencing of this T cell receptor (beta chain) was carried out in a study of blood T cell repertoires in COVID-19. Study information: Collection of acute and convalescent COVID-19 samples took place in the United States, Italy and Spain. In each case, the material was cDNA or gDNA derived from T cells, B-cell-depleted T cells, or PBMCs.

TCRdb's copy holds only in-frame clones and misses some; the assay was immunoSEQ multiplex PCR. The data show fewer than 80,000 clones, 85% to 90% seen once. This CDR3 region has 16 residues. Germline CDR1 is LNHDA and CDR2 is SQIVND (reference sequence). J gave up 8 bases and V 7 bases, and 15 bases lay outside the gene matches. The rearrangement joins TRBV19 to TRBJ2-1; TRBD2 aligns across 9 bases. The sequence was obtained from a woman in her forties or fifties with active or convalescent COVID-19. The sequencing sample was made of peripheral blood. CDR3 coding DNA: TGTGCCAGTATGGGCCTAACCGGGACTAGCCTACATGAGCAGTTCTTC. It yields the protein CASMGLTGTSLHEQFF.